This paragraph covers one T cell receptor beta chain sequence. The antigen is undetermined. Stated treatment: around 19 received Ad26.COV2.S at low or high dose, single or two shots; about 5 received placebo; per-sample allocation not given. Sampling was performed 63 days after the first vaccine or placebo injection. Vaccination employed an Ad26 vector expressing the Wuhan-strain SARS-CoV-2 spike. In germline, CDR1 is SEHNR, CDR2 FQNEAQ (reference sequence). This CDR3 has 12 amino acids. V lost 5 bases, J lost 5 bases, and 9 bases lay in between. This sample is part of a study of Ad26.COV2.S vaccination and SARS-CoV-2 variants. Study outcomes and limitations: It was reported that spike-specific CD8+ and CD4+ T cell responses were substantially broad after vaccination.

Clones were sequenced by immunoSEQ multiplex PCR, and TCRdb holds only the in-frame ones, with some missing. The sample consists of a few hundred thousand clones, around 90% of them appearing once. This receptor was taken from a person between 18 and 65 years old who received the Ad26.COV2.S COVID-19 vaccine or a placebo. Here the sequenced sample was peripheral blood, taken in a trial of Ad26.COV2.S vaccine versus placebo. The V and J genes are TRBV7-9 and TRBJ1-1; D remains ambiguous. The CDR3 is CASSPPGTEAFF. CDR3 bases: TGTGCCAGCAGCCCACCTGGGACTGAAGCTTTCTTT.